This is a list of T cell receptor beta chains from one sample in a study of blood T cell repertoires in COVID-19. Using immunoSEQ multiplex PCR, the repertoire was profiled, and TCRdb retains in-frame clones only, with some absent. The repertoire holds under 300,000 clones, with around four fifths as singletons. Sequencing was carried out using peripheral blood. These receptors came from an elderly man with acute or convalescent COVID-19. The CDR3 runs from the conserved cysteine through the conserved F or W. A D gene is named only where the DNA matches it firmly. Clone size is stated in some rows and not others, as once, few, many or a class when expanded.

J | length | V | size | D | CDR3 | DNA
TRBJ2-7 | 15 | TRBV5-1 | NA | TRBD1 | CASSLETGNSYEQYF | TGCGCCAGCAGCTTGGAGACAGGGAACTCCTACGAGCAGTACTTC
TRBJ1-3 | 15 | TRBV7-9 | once | NA | CASSRDRLQGNTIYF | TGTGCCAGCAGCCGGGACCGTTTGCAGGGGAACACCATATATTTT
TRBJ2-5 | 14 | TRBV11-2 | NA | NA | CASSLSGRVETQYF | TGTGCCAGCAGCTTATCAGGAAGAGTTGAGACCCAGTACTTC
TRBJ1-2 | 14 | TRBV7-9 | NA | TRBD1 | CASSPTGGSDGYTF | TGTGCCAGCAGCCCGACAGGGGGATCCGACGGCTACACCTTC
TRBJ1-4 | 21 | TRBV24-1 | few | TRBD1 | CATSDLPITGGGWSTNEKLFF | TGTGCCACCAGTGATTTGCCGATTACAGGGGGCGGTTGGAGTACTAATGAAAAACTGTTTTTT
TRBJ1-5 | 18 | TRBV2 | NA | TRBD1 | CASSGTGEWELSNQPQHF | TGTGCCAGCAGTGGTACAGGGGAGTGGGAGTTGAGCAATCAGCCCCAGCATTTT
TRBJ1-1 | 12 | TRBV7-8 | NA | NA | CASSLVTGEAFF | TGTGCCAGCAGCTTAGTTACAGGGGAAGCTTTCTTT
TRBJ1-2 | 13 | TRBV12-3/TRBV12-4 | NA | NA | CASSLQGNYGYTF | TGTGCCAGCAGTTTACAGGGGAACTATGGCTACACCTTC
TRBJ1-1 | 15 | TRBV7-9 | many | TRBD1 | CASSKSLQGGAEAFF | TGTGCCAGCAGCAAGAGCCTACAGGGGGGAGCTGAAGCTTTCTTT
TRBJ2-7 | 16 | TRBV14 | NA | TRBD2 | CASSQDRASGRSEQYF | TGTGCCAGCAGCCAAGACCGGGCTAGCGGGAGGTCCGAGCAGTACTTC
TRBJ1-1 | 14 | TRBV9 | NA | NA | CASSPLGRDTEAFF | TGTGCCAGCAGCCCGCTTGGGAGGGACACTGAAGCTTTCTTT
TRBJ1-2 | 14 | TRBV5-1 | NA | TRBD1 | CASSLMTGEYGYTF | TGCGCCAGCAGCTTAATGACAGGGGAGTATGGCTACACCTTC
TRBJ2-5 | 16 | TRBV5-1 | NA | TRBD1 | CASSLLTGGRVETQYF | TGCGCCAGCAGCTTGCTGACAGGGGGCCGTGTGGAGACCCAGTACTTC
TRBJ2-7 | 16 | TRBV27 | NA | NA | CASSLSLLGTGYEQYF | TGTGCCAGCAGTTTATCGCTCTTGGGTACGGGCTACGAGCAGTACTTC
TRBJ2-7 | 17 | TRBV6-1 | NA | TRBD1 | CASSEGGTRTGAYEQYF | TGTGCCAGCAGTGAAGGCGGAACTCGGACAGGGGCCTACGAGCAGTACTTC
TRBJ2-5 | 14 | TRBV24-1 | NA | NA | CATSGKGVQETQYF | TGTGCCACCAGTGGCAAGGGGGTCCAAGAGACCCAGTACTTC
TRBJ2-6 | 15 | TRBV19 | NA | TRBD1 | CASDDRGTGANVLTF | TGTGCCAGTGACGACAGGGGGACTGGGGCCAACGTCCTGACTTTC
TRBJ2-2 | 12 | TRBV2 | NA | NA | CASRAGTGELFF | TGTGCCAGCCGGGCGGGCACCGGGGAGCTGTTTTTT
TRBJ1-3 | 14 | TRBV18 | NA | NA | CASSRRDTGNTIYF | TGTGCCAGCTCGCGACGGGATACTGGAAACACCATATATTTT
TRBJ2-1 | 18 | TRBV7-2 | few | TRBD2 | CASSLNSGGSSSYNEQFF | TGTGCCAGCAGCTTAAATAGCGGGGGGTCCAGCTCCTACAATGAGCAGTTCTTC
TRBJ2-7 | 15 | TRBV2 | NA | NA | CASSEPAGLSYEQYF | TGTGCCAGCAGTGAACCCGCAGGCCTCTCCTACGAGCAGTACTTC
TRBJ2-6 | 14 | TRBV5-8 | NA | NA | CASSLAQGANVLTF | TGTGCCAGCAGCTTGGCTCAGGGGGCCAACGTCCTGACTTTC
TRBJ2-7 | 14 | TRBV5-1 | NA | TRBD1 | CASSLGDRGSEQYF | TGCGCCAGCAGCTTGGGGGACAGGGGGAGCGAGCAGTACTTC
TRBJ2-5 | 13 | TRBV19 | few | TRBD1 | CASKPTGMETQYF | TGTGCCAGTAAACCGACAGGGATGGAGACCCAGTACTTC
TRBJ2-3 | 12 | TRBV29-1 | NA | NA | CSVALAADTQYF | TGCAGCGTTGCACTAGCCGCAGATACGCAGTATTTT
TRBJ1-5 | 12 | TRBV20-1 | once | NA | CSASRGIEPQHF | TGCAGTGCTAGTAGGGGGATAGAGCCCCAGCATTTT
TRBJ2-3 | 16 | TRBV4-1 | NA | TRBD2 | CASSQDRLAGTDTQYF | TGCGCCAGCAGCCAAGACCGACTAGCGGGGACAGATACGCAGTATTTT
TRBJ1-4 | 15 | TRBV10-3 | few | TRBD1 | CAISSAGTVGEKLFF | TGTGCCATCAGTTCGGCCGGGACAGTCGGTGAAAAACTGTTTTTT
TRBJ2-3 | 17 | TRBV25-1 | NA | TRBD2 | CASSGTSGPSGPDTQYF | TGTGCCAGCAGTGGGACTAGCGGCCCCTCGGGGCCAGATACGCAGTATTTT
TRBJ1-5 | 14 | TRBV28 | few | NA | CASRGQAGGQPQHF | TGTGCCAGCAGAGGGCAGGCGGGGGGTCAGCCCCAGCATTTT
TRBJ1-5 | 15 | TRBV7-8 | NA | TRBD1 | CASSPGQASYQPQHF | TGTGCCAGCAGCCCCGGACAGGCATCATATCAGCCCCAGCATTTT
TRBJ2-5 | 15 | TRBV2 | few | NA | CASSDQLYGGETQYF | TGTGCCAGCAGTGATCAGTTGTATGGGGGGGAGACCCAGTACTTC
TRBJ2-5 | 13 | TRBV30 | NA | NA | CAWKLPSTGTQYF | TGTGCCTGGAAGTTGCCTAGCACGGGGACCCAGTACTTC
TRBJ2-1 | 14 | TRBV28 | NA | NA | CASSRQVASGEQFF | TGTGCCAGCAGCCGACAGGTAGCGTCGGGGGAGCAGTTCTTC
TRBJ1-2 | 13 | TRBV2 | NA | TRBD1 | CASTPQGTYGYTF | TGTGCCAGCACCCCACAGGGGACTTATGGCTACACCTTC
TRBJ2-2 | 15 | TRBV5-6 | NA | NA | CASSSFGGGTGELFF | TGTGCCAGCAGCTCTTTCGGCGGAGGGACCGGGGAGCTGTTTTTT
TRBJ2-3 | 15 | TRBV6-5 | NA | NA | CASSYSRRKEGTQYF | TGTGCCAGCAGTTACTCGAGGAGGAAGGAAGGTACGCAGTATTTT
TRBJ1-1 | 15 | TRBV5-1 | NA | NA | CASSLDGESNTEAFF | TGCGCCAGCAGCTTGGACGGGGAATCGAACACTGAAGCTTTCTTT
TRBJ1-5 | 18 | TRBV19 | NA | TRBD1 | CASSISGQGFVGNQPQHF | TGTGCCAGTAGTATCTCGGGACAGGGATTTGTTGGCAATCAGCCCCAGCATTTT
TRBJ2-1 | 16 | TRBV27 | NA | TRBD2 | CASSPGLAGVNNEQFF | TGTGCCAGCAGTCCAGGACTAGCGGGAGTCAACAATGAGCAGTTCTTC
TRBJ1-2 | 14 | TRBV5-1 | once | NA | CASSLGATVYGYTF | TGCGCCAGCAGCTTGGGGGCGACAGTCTATGGCTACACCTTC
TRBJ2-3 | 12 | TRBV6-6 | NA | NA | CASVGGTDTQYF | TGTGCCAGCGTCGGAGGCACAGATACGCAGTATTTT
TRBJ2-1 | 15 | TRBV9 | NA | NA | CASSVNGVPRGEQFF | TGTGCCAGCAGCGTAAATGGTGTCCCGCGGGGTGAGCAGTTCTTC
TRBJ2-2 | 14 | TRBV19 | NA | NA | CASSTTGRTGELFF | TGTGCCAGTAGTACGACAGGGAGGACCGGGGAGCTGTTTTTT
TRBJ2-5 | 14 | TRBV7-6 | NA | NA | CASSASRTTGTQYF | TGTGCCAGCAGCGCTAGTCGAACAACGGGGACCCAGTACTTC
TRBJ2-4 | 14 | TRBV7-3 | NA | NA | CASSPGDSPGIQYF | TGTGCCAGCAGCCCCGGGGACTCCCCGGGCATTCAGTACTTC
TRBJ2-3 | 14 | TRBV5-5 | many | NA | CASSFFAGKDTQYF | TGTGCCAGCAGCTTCTTTGCGGGGAAAGATACGCAGTATTTT
TRBJ2-3 | 16 | TRBV7-2 | NA | TRBD2 | CASSFGLAGGTDTQYF | TGTGCCAGCAGCTTTGGACTAGCGGGGGGCACAGATACGCAGTATTTT
TRBJ1-2 | 16 | TRBV3-1/TRBV3-2 | NA | TRBD1 | CASSPNKDRDRYGYTF | TGTGCCAGCAGCCCGAATAAAGACAGGGACCGTTATGGCTACACCTTC
TRBJ2-3 | 15 | TRBV14 | NA | TRBD1 | CASSQIGQGTDTQYF | TGTGCCAGCAGCCAAATAGGACAGGGTACAGATACGCAGTATTTT
TRBJ1-4 | 13 | TRBV30 | NA | TRBD1 | CACTGTGDQKLFF | TGTGCCTGCACCGGGACAGGGGATCAAAAACTGTTTTTT